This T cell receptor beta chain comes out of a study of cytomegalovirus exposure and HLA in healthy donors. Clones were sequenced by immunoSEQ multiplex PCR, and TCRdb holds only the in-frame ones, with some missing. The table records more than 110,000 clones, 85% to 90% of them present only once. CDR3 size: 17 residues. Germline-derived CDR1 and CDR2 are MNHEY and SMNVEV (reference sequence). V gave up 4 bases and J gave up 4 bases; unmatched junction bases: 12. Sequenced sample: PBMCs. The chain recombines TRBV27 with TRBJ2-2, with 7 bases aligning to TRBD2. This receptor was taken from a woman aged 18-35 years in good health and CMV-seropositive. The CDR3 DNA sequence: TGTGCCAGCAGTTGGGGGGGGGTAGGGGAGATCACCGGGGAGCTGTTTTTT. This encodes CASSWGGVGEITGELFF.